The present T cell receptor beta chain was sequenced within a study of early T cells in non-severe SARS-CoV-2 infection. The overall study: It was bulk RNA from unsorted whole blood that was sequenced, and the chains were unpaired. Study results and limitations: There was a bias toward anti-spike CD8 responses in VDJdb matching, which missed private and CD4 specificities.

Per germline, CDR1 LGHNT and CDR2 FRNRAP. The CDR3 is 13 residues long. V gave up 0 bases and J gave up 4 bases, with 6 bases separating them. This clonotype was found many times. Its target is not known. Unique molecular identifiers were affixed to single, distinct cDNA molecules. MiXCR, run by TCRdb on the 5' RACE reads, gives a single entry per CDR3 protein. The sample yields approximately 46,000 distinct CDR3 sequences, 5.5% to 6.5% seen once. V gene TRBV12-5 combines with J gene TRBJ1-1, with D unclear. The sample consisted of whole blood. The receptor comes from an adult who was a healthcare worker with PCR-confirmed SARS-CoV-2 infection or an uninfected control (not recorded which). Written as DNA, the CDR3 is TGTGCTAGTGGTTTGGTGGGTTTCACTGAAGCTTTCTTT. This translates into CASGLVGFTEAFF.